The sequence of this T cell receptor beta chain was determined in a study of T cell clones after liver transplantation. Study-wide context: TCRbeta sequencing after a pre-transplant mixed lymphocyte reaction identified graft-donor-reactive clones, later tracked in post-transplant blood.

CDR3 size: 15 residues. V gave up 7 bases and J gave up 2 bases, with 17 bases separating them. Germline V gene data show CDR1 as SNHLY and CDR2 as FYNNEI. Using immunoSEQ multiplex PCR, the repertoire was profiled, and TCRdb retains in-frame clones only, with some absent. The repertoire holds tens of thousands of clones, with just under 95% as singletons. The sample in question was CD8+ T cells from blood, obtained 12 months after liver transplant. The sequence was obtained from a human patient who received a liver transplant. Some T cells may be graft donor cells. V gene TRBV2 combines with J gene TRBJ1-2, with D possibly TRBD1 on 5 matching bases. The CDR3: CASTDGTSGNYGYTF. The DNA of the CDR3 is TGTGCCAGCACCGACGGGACCTCGGGAAACTATGGCTACACCTTC.